What follows is one TCR beta chain and its context. The antigen is undetermined. This sample is part of a study of beta chain features in type 1 diabetes. Points from the study as a whole: Compared to healthy donors, patients appeared to have naive, central memory and Treg TCRB repertoires that were more alike. An over-representation of cells with high TCR expression could result from cDNA sequencing. In every one of the four CD4+ subsets, TCRB CDR3s were moderately but significantly shorter in Type 1 diabetes patients.

CDR1 and CDR2 (germline): MNHNY, SVGAGI (reference sequence). V was pared by 7 bases and J by 0 bases, with 10 bases between. CDR3 length equals 14 residues. Every single donor gave one heparinised blood draw, and these averaged roughly 100 mL. Investigators reverse transcribed all isolated RNA, so they sequenced expressed TCRB transcripts. The repertoire was sequenced with immunoSEQ multiplex PCR; TCRdb's copy has only in-frame clones and lacks some. The data contain 150,000 to 200,000 clones, more than 60% of them seen just once; the ten biggest clones take up under 0.1%. The sequence was obtained from a young man with type 1 diabetes. Material: naive CD4+ T cells from blood. This chain links TRBV6-6 with TRBJ2-1; possibly TRBD1 for D (6 bases). The CDR3 protein is CASNGQLSYNEQFF. CDR3 DNA sequence: TGTGCCAGCAACGGACAGCTCTCCTACAATGAGCAGTTCTTC.